This T cell receptor beta chain was sequenced for a study of shared clonotypes between healthy human individuals. Regarding the study as a whole: Lower generation probabilities were found for non-shared clonotypes than for those shared by all four donors.

The CDR3 has 14 residues. The V and J ends lost 3 bases and 7 bases respectively, with 15 bases between them. Germline V gene sequence: CDR1 KGHSH, CDR2 LQKENI. Both subsets, CD45RA+ naive and CD45RA-negative memory, were split from the CD4+ cells. Sequencing was performed with immunoSEQ multiplex PCR; in TCRdb, only in-frame clones are kept and a portion is missing. The sample has over a million clones, around 78% seen once; the top ten hold around 0.61%. On this clone: Its antigen is unidentified.

This TCR was recovered from a man aged 18 to 29 in good health. Some clones in this sample may be carry-over from other donors' samples. The rearrangement uses TRBV18 and TRBJ1-1, with D unclear. The specimen was memory CD4+ T cells from PBMCs. The sample's subset: CD45RA-negative fraction. CDR3 in amino acids: CASSPLGRANEAFF. Written as DNA, the CDR3 is TGTGCCAGCTCACCCCTGGGGAGGGCAAATGAAGCTTTCTTT.